A selection of T cell receptor beta chains follows, all from one sample in a study of T cell repertoires in cytomegalovirus infection. No antigen has been identified for these receptors. TCRdb ran MiXCR on the reads and lists one entry per CDR3 protein. The table lists 900,000 to 950,000 distinct CDR3 sequences, approximately 33% of them singletons, with about an eighth in the top ten. The source was cultured CD8+ T cells from PBMCs, collected from culture after CMV antigen stimulation. These receptors were collected from a human donor in good health (CMV status not recorded). Some clones in this sample may be carry-over from other donors' samples. Each CDR3 is given with its conserved first and last residue. Each record gives: CDR3 protein, J gene, V gene.

CASSSLGMNTEAFF TRBJ1-1 TRBV27
CASSLGVWERRDYNEQFF TRBJ2-1 TRBV7-8
CASSLTQGAKTYEQYF TRBJ2-7 TRBV7-6
CASSLKGAANTGELFF TRBJ2-2 TRBV27
CASSLIAAPYNEQFF TRBJ2-1 TRBV7-6
CASSTGGLVSDEQYF TRBJ2-7 TRBV19
CASSVDTAYNEQFF TRBJ2-1 TRBV9
CASKVETQYF TRBJ2-5 TRBV2
CASSYRGLETEAFF TRBJ1-1 TRBV6-2/TRBV6-3
CASSLNPSRDRNLHSNQPQHF TRBJ1-5 TRBV11-3
CAVQKVNTGELFF TRBJ2-2 TRBV6-1
CASSLQGRNQPQHF TRBJ1-5 TRBV7-8
CASSLSSRAELADTQYF TRBJ2-3 TRBV27
CASSYPDRGNGYTF TRBJ1-2 TRBV7-9
CASSLEHPGRYHSFTQYF TRBJ2-3 TRBV7-6
CASRTGLLNTDTQYF TRBJ2-3 TRBV2
CASSLAGAGDYNEQFF TRBJ2-1 TRBV27
CASRATDRGRRNEQFF TRBJ2-1 TRBV28
CASSPMGSFEKLFF TRBJ1-4 TRBV4-1
CSTRESGSTGNTIYF TRBJ1-3 TRBV20-1
CASSPLQGRGDSNQPQHF TRBJ1-5 TRBV18
CATTGYTEAFF TRBJ1-1 TRBV6-1
CASSDVGTGFSLLHF TRBJ1-6 TRBV6-4
CASQVGGSDGNEQFF TRBJ2-1 TRBV6-2/TRBV6-3
CASSSQGTYEQYF TRBJ2-7 TRBV7-9
CASSLGPGQGIGELFF TRBJ2-2 TRBV5-5
CASSHITPAYGYTF TRBJ1-2 TRBV6-2/TRBV6-3
CASSPYANAGQETQYF TRBJ2-5 TRBV18
CASSHTGASYNEQFF TRBJ2-1 TRBV12-3/TRBV12-4
CASSPAGHRGNTIYF TRBJ1-3 TRBV12-3/TRBV12-4
CASSRQGTETQYF TRBJ2-5 TRBV7-9
CASSPGPTPNSPLHF TRBJ1-6 TRBV19
CASSLVTSGGGRQYF TRBJ2-3 TRBV7-2
CASSYSTVAGDTQYF TRBJ2-3 TRBV5-6
CATSSLGWGRPEAFF TRBJ1-1 TRBV15
CASSSLARQGYSPLHF TRBJ1-6 TRBV7-6
CASSLAESDSGNTIYF TRBJ1-3 TRBV5-4
CTSRKQAQQETQYF TRBJ2-5 TRBV6-1
CASSSTPGQGETQYF TRBJ2-5 TRBV7-7
CASRWGRGSGWSNQPQHF TRBJ1-5 TRBV19
CASYGGETQYF TRBJ2-5 TRBV27
CASSVGPSPGTEAFF TRBJ1-1 TRBV9
CASSPAPIRGYTF TRBJ1-2 TRBV6-2/TRBV6-3
CASSLNGPIGTDTQYF TRBJ2-3 TRBV7-2
CASSDDNSYEQYF TRBJ2-7 TRBV3-1